This T cell receptor beta chain was obtained from a study of graft-versus-host responses after intestinal transplantation. Study-wide results and caveats: Detection of GvH clones occurred in recipient marrow, and some had their first appearance in ileum or blood.

The CDR3 covers 14 residues. Trimming at V came to 3 bases and at J to 4 bases, leaving 4 bases not matched to a gene. Germline lookup yields CDR1 MDHEN and CDR2 SYDVKM. To note about this clone: Its specificity is not known.

Using immunoSEQ multiplex PCR, the repertoire was profiled, and TCRdb retains in-frame clones only, with some absent. Here the sample spans 70,000 to 75,000 clones, 89% being singletons. Sequenced here: unstimulated CD8+ T cells sorted from spleen or lymph node cells, sampled before intestinal transplant. V gene TRBV28 combines with J gene TRBJ2-5; 8 positions match TRBD2. The clonotype comes from a human donor who received an intestinal transplant. The CDR3 protein is CASSLTSVLETQYF. The CDR3, as DNA: TGTGCCAGCAGTTTGACTAGCGTTTTAGAGACCCAGTACTTC.